The following is a TCR beta chain sequence with its context. Its specificity is unknown. The source of the sample is a study of shared clonotypes between healthy human individuals. The CDR3 spans 11 residues. Germline loops: CDR1 ENHRY, CDR2 SYGVKD. Trimming took 8 bases from V and 7 from J, leaving 12 bases between them. Study-level results: Genetic and exposure-history diversity was limited by the few donors. Naive subsets tended to show greater estimated richness than memory subsets. Shared clonotypes across all four donors exceeded non-shared ones in generation probability.

The assay was immunoSEQ multiplex PCR, and TCRdb's table has in-frame clones only and misses some. The repertoire consists of roughly 2,300,000 clones, with just under 95% occurring once and the leading ten covering approximately 0.4%. This sequence was found in a man between 18 and 29 years old in good health. Some clones in this sample may be carry-over from other donors' samples. The chain has TRBV10-3 and TRBJ2-7; D remains unclear. Sample: naive CD4+ T cells from PBMCs. Subset: CD45RA+ positively selected. The DNA for the CDR3 is TGTGCCATCGCCGAGGTCGGGGAGCAGTACTTC. Residues: CAIAEVGEQYF.